The rows below give T cell receptor beta chains drawn from one sample of a study of control samples from healthy donors and cancer patients. Sequenced by immunoSEQ multiplex PCR; TCRdb stores in-frame clones only, minus some. The sample records roughly 86,000 clones, approximately 95% being singletons. The sample taken for sequencing was blood. These receptors all stem from a young woman in good health. The CDR3 runs from the conserved cysteine through the conserved F or W. The order of the fields is J gene, clone size, D gene, V gene, CDR3 DNA, CDR3 protein. The D gene is left open where the match is weak. Size tells how often a clone was seen (once, few, many) or the class of an expanded clone, and some rows leave it out.

j_call: TRBJ1-1; clone_size: NA; d_call: NA; v_call: TRBV19; cdr3_nt: TGTGCCAGTAGTATGGGAGACGGAGATGAAGCTTTCTTT; cdr3_aa: CASSMGDGDEAFF
j_call: TRBJ1-4; clone_size: NA; d_call: TRBD1; v_call: TRBV19; cdr3_nt: TGTGCCAGTAAGGACAGGGGGCATGAAAAACTGTTTTTT; cdr3_aa: CASKDRGHEKLFF
j_call: TRBJ1-2; clone_size: NA; d_call: NA; v_call: TRBV5-6; cdr3_nt: TGTGCCAGCAGCTTGCTTGGGCGGTCGGACTATGGCTACACCTTC; cdr3_aa: CASSLLGRSDYGYTF
j_call: TRBJ2-7; clone_size: NA; d_call: TRBD1; v_call: TRBV2; cdr3_nt: TGTGCCAGCAGGGAGGCCGGGACAGGGAACATGTACGAGCAGTACTTC; cdr3_aa: CASREAGTGNMYEQYF
j_call: TRBJ2-7; clone_size: NA; d_call: NA; v_call: TRBV11-2; cdr3_nt: TGTGCCAGCAGCTTAGAGGGCGGATACGAGCAGTACTTC; cdr3_aa: CASSLEGGYEQYF
j_call: TRBJ2-2; clone_size: NA; d_call: NA; v_call: TRBV30; cdr3_nt: TGTGCCTGGAATGGGAACAACAGAGGTTCCGCGAACACCGGGGAGCTGTTTTTT; cdr3_aa: CAWNGNNRGSANTGELFF
j_call: TRBJ2-1; clone_size: NA; d_call: TRBD2; v_call: TRBV11-2; cdr3_nt: TGTGCCAGCAGCTCATATCGGATAGGACTAGCGGACAATGAGCAGTTCTTC; cdr3_aa: CASSSYRIGLADNEQFF
j_call: TRBJ1-1; clone_size: NA; d_call: NA; v_call: TRBV19; cdr3_nt: TGTGCCAGTAGTGGCGGGACAAACTCTAACACTGAAGCTTTCTTT; cdr3_aa: CASSGGTNSNTEAFF
j_call: TRBJ1-1; clone_size: NA; d_call: NA; v_call: TRBV12-3/TRBV12-4; cdr3_nt: TGTGCCAACACGAGGGGGGCGAACACTGAAGCTTTCTTT; cdr3_aa: CANTRGANTEAFF
j_call: TRBJ2-5; clone_size: once; d_call: NA; v_call: TRBV5-6; cdr3_nt: TGTGCCAGCAGCTTGAATGGCTGGTACCAAGAGACCCAGTACTTC; cdr3_aa: CASSLNGWYQETQYF
j_call: TRBJ2-7; clone_size: NA; d_call: TRBD1; v_call: TRBV28; cdr3_nt: TGTGCCAGCAGTTTTACCGGGACAGGGGGCGCGTACGAGCAGTACTTC; cdr3_aa: CASSFTGTGGAYEQYF
j_call: TRBJ1-6; clone_size: NA; d_call: NA; v_call: TRBV12-5; cdr3_nt: TGTGCTAGTGGTTTCTCCCCGTTGACTGATGATTCACCCCTCCACTTT; cdr3_aa: CASGFSPLTDDSPLHF
j_call: TRBJ2-1; clone_size: few; d_call: NA; v_call: TRBV9; cdr3_nt: TGTGCCAGCAGCGTAGATAAGGGGCGGCAGTTCTTC; cdr3_aa: CASSVDKGRQFF
j_call: TRBJ1-2; clone_size: NA; d_call: NA; v_call: TRBV9; cdr3_nt: TGTGCCAGCAGCCTCACAATTCAAGGGGGAGGCTATGGCTACACCTTC; cdr3_aa: CASSLTIQGGGYGYTF
j_call: TRBJ1-3; clone_size: NA; d_call: NA; v_call: TRBV4-2; cdr3_nt: TGTGCCAGCAGCCAAGACAGGGCGAGCTCTGGAAACACCATATATTTT; cdr3_aa: CASSQDRASSGNTIYF
j_call: TRBJ2-7; clone_size: NA; d_call: NA; v_call: TRBV24-1; cdr3_nt: TGTGCCACCAGTGATTGGGGGCCGGGGGGAACCTACGAGCAGTACTTC; cdr3_aa: CATSDWGPGGTYEQYF
j_call: TRBJ1-2; clone_size: NA; d_call: TRBD1; v_call: TRBV28; cdr3_nt: TGTGCCAGCAGTTCCCCGGGACAGGCCCTTTATGGCTACACCTTC; cdr3_aa: CASSSPGQALYGYTF
j_call: TRBJ2-7; clone_size: NA; d_call: NA; v_call: TRBV2; cdr3_nt: TGTGCCAGCAAACGAGGGGGCTCCTACGAGCAGTACTTC; cdr3_aa: CASKRGGSYEQYF
j_call: TRBJ2-1; clone_size: NA; d_call: NA; v_call: TRBV30; cdr3_nt: TGTGCCTGGAGTATAGGACATGAGCAGTTCTTC; cdr3_aa: CAWSIGHEQFF
j_call: TRBJ2-3; clone_size: NA; d_call: NA; v_call: TRBV9; cdr3_nt: TGTGCCAGCAGCGTAGAAGGACTTCCAACAGATACGCAGTATTTT; cdr3_aa: CASSVEGLPTDTQYF
j_call: TRBJ1-4; clone_size: NA; d_call: NA; v_call: TRBV11-2; cdr3_nt: TGTGCCAGCAGCTCTACGACGGCCGGGGGTGATGAAAAACTGTTTTTT; cdr3_aa: CASSSTTAGGDEKLFF
j_call: TRBJ1-2; clone_size: NA; d_call: NA; v_call: TRBV5-1; cdr3_nt: TGCGCCAGCGGACGGTTGGGAGGGGAGAGCTACACCTTC; cdr3_aa: CASGRLGGESYTF
j_call: TRBJ1-4; clone_size: NA; d_call: TRBD1; v_call: TRBV5-1; cdr3_nt: TGCGCCAGCAGCGAGCGGACAGGGGGTAGTGAAAAACTGTTTTTT; cdr3_aa: CASSERTGGSEKLFF
j_call: TRBJ1-1; clone_size: NA; d_call: NA; v_call: TRBV5-1; cdr3_nt: TGCGCCAGCAGCTTGGCTGGGAACACTGAAGCTTTCTTT; cdr3_aa: CASSLAGNTEAFF
j_call: TRBJ1-2; clone_size: NA; d_call: NA; v_call: TRBV3-1/TRBV3-2; cdr3_nt: TGTGCCAGCAGCCAAGAGGGGCAGAACAGATACTATGGCTACACCTTC; cdr3_aa: CASSQEGQNRYYGYTF
j_call: TRBJ2-7; clone_size: NA; d_call: TRBD1; v_call: TRBV10-3; cdr3_nt: TGTGCCATCAGTGAGACGACAGGGGGGAGCTACGAGCAGTACTTC; cdr3_aa: CAISETTGGSYEQYF
j_call: TRBJ1-2; clone_size: NA; d_call: NA; v_call: TRBV11-2; cdr3_nt: TGTGCCAGCAGCCCCGCACCGGACAGCTATGGCTACACCTTC; cdr3_aa: CASSPAPDSYGYTF
j_call: TRBJ2-7; clone_size: NA; d_call: NA; v_call: TRBV5-8; cdr3_nt: TGTGCCAGCAGAACTTCTGTGGGTACCTACGAGCAGTACTTC; cdr3_aa: CASRTSVGTYEQYF
j_call: TRBJ2-3; clone_size: NA; d_call: NA; v_call: TRBV4-1; cdr3_nt: TGCGCCAGCAGCCAAGAAGGCGCTAGCGCTTCCCGCACAGATACGCAGTATTTT; cdr3_aa: CASSQEGASASRTDTQYF
j_call: TRBJ2-7; clone_size: NA; d_call: NA; v_call: TRBV30; cdr3_nt: TGTGCCTGCGCCCAGGGGTTCGCCTACGAGCAGTACTTC; cdr3_aa: CACAQGFAYEQYF
j_call: TRBJ2-7; clone_size: NA; d_call: NA; v_call: TRBV2; cdr3_nt: TGTGCCAGCAGTCTTGACAGACCCTACGAGCAGTACTTC; cdr3_aa: CASSLDRPYEQYF
j_call: TRBJ2-2; clone_size: NA; d_call: NA; v_call: TRBV18; cdr3_nt: TGTGCCAGCTCACCCGGGGGCTCCGGGGAGCTGTTTTTT; cdr3_aa: CASSPGGSGELFF
j_call: TRBJ2-1; clone_size: NA; d_call: NA; v_call: TRBV19; cdr3_nt: TGTGCCAGTACCCTGGGCTTGTGGTCAGGGCTTAGGAGGGATGCTGAGCAGTTCTTC; cdr3_aa: CASTLGLWSGLRRDAEQFF
j_call: TRBJ2-7; clone_size: NA; d_call: NA; v_call: TRBV20-1; cdr3_nt: TGCAGTGCTGGTACCTACGAGCAGTACTTC; cdr3_aa: CSAGTYEQYF
j_call: TRBJ1-6; clone_size: NA; d_call: NA; v_call: TRBV6-6; cdr3_nt: TGTGCCAGCAGTTCGGGACACTATAATTCACCCCTCCACTTT; cdr3_aa: CASSSGHYNSPLHF
j_call: TRBJ2-1; clone_size: NA; d_call: TRBD2; v_call: TRBV9; cdr3_nt: TGTGCCAGCAGCGTTGGACTAGCGGGAGCCAATGAGCAGTTCTTC; cdr3_aa: CASSVGLAGANEQFF
j_call: TRBJ1-6; clone_size: NA; d_call: NA; v_call: TRBV6-1; cdr3_nt: TGTGCCAGCAGTGACCGGCCCGATAATTCACCCCTCCACTTT; cdr3_aa: CASSDRPDNSPLHF
j_call: TRBJ2-1; clone_size: NA; d_call: TRBD2; v_call: TRBV9; cdr3_nt: TGTGCCAGCAGCCCCTTGGTGCGGGGGGACAATGAGCAGTTCTTC; cdr3_aa: CASSPLVRGDNEQFF
j_call: TRBJ1-2; clone_size: NA; d_call: TRBD1; v_call: TRBV14; cdr3_nt: TGTGCCAGCAGCCAAGAAGGTTCACAGGGGATCTATGGCTACACCTTC; cdr3_aa: CASSQEGSQGIYGYTF
j_call: TRBJ2-1; clone_size: NA; d_call: TRBD2; v_call: TRBV5-1; cdr3_nt: TGCGCCAGCACCCTGAGCGGGACTAGCGGGGTCAATGAGCAGTTCTTC; cdr3_aa: CASTLSGTSGVNEQFF
j_call: TRBJ2-2; clone_size: few; d_call: TRBD2; v_call: TRBV5-1; cdr3_nt: TGCGCCAGCAGCTTGCCAGCGGGAGGGCGGACCGGGGAGCTGTTTTTT; cdr3_aa: CASSLPAGGRTGELFF
j_call: TRBJ2-7; clone_size: NA; d_call: NA; v_call: TRBV2; cdr3_nt: TGTGCCAGCACCGACAACTACGAGCAGTACTTC; cdr3_aa: CASTDNYEQYF
j_call: TRBJ2-5; clone_size: NA; d_call: NA; v_call: TRBV12-3/TRBV12-4; cdr3_nt: TGTGCCAGCACCTCCGGGACGGAAGAGACCCAGTACTTC; cdr3_aa: CASTSGTEETQYF
j_call: TRBJ1-5; clone_size: NA; d_call: TRBD1; v_call: TRBV5-6; cdr3_nt: TGTGCCAGCAGCTTCAATGGAGCAGGGGGCTTTAATCAGCCCCAGCATTTT; cdr3_aa: CASSFNGAGGFNQPQHF
j_call: TRBJ1-6; clone_size: NA; d_call: NA; v_call: TRBV28; cdr3_nt: TGTGCCAGCAGTTTATCGGGGAATAATTCACCCCTCCACTTT; cdr3_aa: CASSLSGNNSPLHF
j_call: TRBJ1-5; clone_size: NA; d_call: NA; v_call: TRBV30; cdr3_nt: TGTGCCTGGAGTGTCCAGGGTGGCAATCAGCCCCAGCATTTT; cdr3_aa: CAWSVQGGNQPQHF
j_call: TRBJ2-7; clone_size: NA; d_call: NA; v_call: TRBV6-1; cdr3_nt: TGTGCCAGCAGTGAAGCCGCAGGGAGCTCCTACGAGCAGTACTTC; cdr3_aa: CASSEAAGSSYEQYF
j_call: TRBJ1-2; clone_size: NA; d_call: TRBD1; v_call: TRBV14; cdr3_nt: TGTGCCAGCAGCCTGAGACAGGGGCGGAGAGCTAACTATGGCTACACCTTC; cdr3_aa: CASSLRQGRRANYGYTF
j_call: TRBJ2-1; clone_size: NA; d_call: TRBD1; v_call: TRBV25-1; cdr3_nt: TGTGCCAGCAGTACGGGACAGGGACGTGATGAGCAGTTCTTC; cdr3_aa: CASSTGQGRDEQFF
j_call: TRBJ1-2; clone_size: NA; d_call: NA; v_call: TRBV6-5; cdr3_nt: TGTGCCAGCAGTTACTCCCCGGGTTTGGGCTACACCTTC; cdr3_aa: CASSYSPGLGYTF
j_call: TRBJ2-1; clone_size: once; d_call: TRBD2; v_call: TRBV7-3; cdr3_nt: TGTGCCAGCAGCTCCTCTAGCGGATCCTACAATGAGCAGTTCTTC; cdr3_aa: CASSSSSGSYNEQFF
j_call: TRBJ2-5; clone_size: NA; d_call: NA; v_call: TRBV5-1; cdr3_nt: TGCGCCAGCAGCCCAGGAGGGACGTGGGAGACCCAGTACTTC; cdr3_aa: CASSPGGTWETQYF
j_call: TRBJ2-7; clone_size: NA; d_call: NA; v_call: TRBV7-9; cdr3_nt: TGTGCCAGCAGCCCTCAGACTAGGCCCGGCGAGCAGTACTTC; cdr3_aa: CASSPQTRPGEQYF
j_call: TRBJ2-4; clone_size: NA; d_call: NA; v_call: TRBV2; cdr3_nt: TGTGCCAGCAGTGAAAGGGCCAGGGACAAAAACATTCAGTACTTC; cdr3_aa: CASSERARDKNIQYF
j_call: TRBJ1-1; clone_size: NA; d_call: NA; v_call: TRBV11-2; cdr3_nt: TGTGCCAGCAGCGTCTTGACAGCGAACACTGAAGCTTTCTTT; cdr3_aa: CASSVLTANTEAFF